The entry below describes one T cell receptor (beta chain). This sample is part of a study of blood T cell repertoires in COVID-19. Original processing notes: Amplifying reference gene primers gave estimates of nucleated cell counts. Profiling relied on immunoSEQ multiplex PCR, and the TCRdb table lists in-frame clones only, not all of them. That table supplies the V and J calls and clone size; D and trimming were determined from the DNA. The table has fewer than 400,000 clones, 85% to 90% seen once. Patients in Seattle were enrolled during active infection, then followed longitudinally. The TCR was taken from a woman in her 30s with COVID-19, enrolled during active disease. Material for sequencing was peripheral blood.

The CDR3 here is CAIKGVGESTETQYF. The CDR3 DNA reads as TGTGCCATCAAGGGGGTGGGCGAATCCACAGAGACCCAGTACTTC. V gene TRBV10-3 combines with J gene TRBJ2-5, with a weak D call TRBD1 (6 bases). V was pared by 7 bases and J by 4 bases, with 19 bases between. The CDR3 contains 15 residues. CDR1 and CDR2 (germline): ENHRY, SYGVKD.